The present TCR beta chain was sequenced within a study of T cell clonotyping in hematopoietic cell transplantation. The CDR3 is made up of 14 amino acids. V shed 6 bases and J shed 4 bases, with 13 bases lying between them. Germline values: CDR1 MNHNY, CDR2 SVGAGI (reference sequence). Using immunoSEQ multiplex PCR, the repertoire was profiled, and TCRdb retains in-frame clones only, with some absent. The data show 3,500 to 4,500 clones, approximately 95% seen once. The TCR originated in a male patient aged 50 to 60 who had an allogeneic stem cell transplant from a related donor, so the T cells may come from the graft donor. Some clones in this sample may be carry-over from other donors' samples. Material: PBMCs, obtained 30 days after allogeneic stem cell transplant. The rearrangement uses TRBV6-6 and TRBJ2-1; D unresolved. CDR3 DNA sequence: TGTGCCAGCAGGCATACTTGGGGATACAATGAGCAGTTCTTC. The encoded protein is CASRHTWGYNEQFF.